These 30 T cell receptor beta chains were all obtained from the same sample, sequenced in a study of regulatory T cells in long-lasting Graves disease. iRepertoire HTBI primers and Arm-PCR of CDR3 regions built TCR beta libraries. TCRdb fed the multiplex PCR reads into MiXCR, producing one record per CDR3 protein. Of a few hundred thousand distinct CDR3 sequences in the sample, about 12% are singletons; the top ten hold 18%. Time point in this sample: newly diagnosed GD, antithyroid drugs for less than 3 months. TCR sequences were obtained from RNA taken from PBMCs. These same records also appear under a second study, on T cells in Graves' hyperthyroidism and ophthalmopathy.

The starting material was peripheral blood mononuclear cells (PBMCs), obtained at new diagnosis, from a patient treated with antithyroid drugs. The receptors stem from a woman between 18 and 30 years old with Graves disease.

The chain links TRBV28 to TRBJ2-3; a possible D gene is TRBD1 (5 bases). V lost 5 bases and J 0 bases, leaving 15 bases between the germline ends. The CDR3 is 16 residues long. Germline CDR1 MDHEN, CDR2 SYDVKM. CDR3 nucleotide sequence: TGTGCCAGCAGTCCCCCCTACACAGGCAGCACAGATACGCAGTATTTT. It encodes CASSPPYTGSTDTQYF. The whole variable domain, filled in from reference TRBV28 and TRBJ2-3, reads DVKVTQSSRYLVKRTGEKVFLECVQDMDHENMFWYRQDPGLGLRLIYFSYDVKMKEKGDIPEGYSVSREKKERFSLILESASTNQTSMYLCASSPPYTGSTDTQYFGPGTRLTVL.

This clonotype was picked up a small number of times. The chain recombines TRBV4-3 with TRBJ2-1; 7 nucleotides agree with TRBD2. The junction had 11 bases not matched to a gene; V was cut back by 0 bases and J by 12 bases. The CDR3 consists of 15 residues. Germline V gene sequence: CDR1 LGHNA, CDR2 YSLEER. Here the CDR3 DNA reads TGCGCCAGCAGCCAAGATTTGTTTCGCGGGAGTGGGCAGTTCTTC. Protein product: CASSQDLFRGSGQFF.

A word on this clonotype: Since no conserved phenylalanine or tryptophan closes the CDR3, a read error is the likely cause. DNA of the CDR3: TGTGCCAGCAGCTTCCCGGGACAGCACAATGAGCAGTTCCTC. Its translation: CASSFPGQHNEQFL. The genes are TRBV7-3 and TRBJ2-1; 7 nucleotides line up with TRBD1. Looked up from germline, CDR1 is SGHTA and CDR2 is FQGTGA. Losses at the gene ends were 3 bases for V and 5 bases for J; bases not matched to a gene: 4. CDR3 length: 14 amino acids.

At least ten counts were recorded for this clonotype. V is TRBV12-3 or TRBV12-4 and J is TRBJ2-2, with TRBD2 as a possible D gene (5 bases). The CDR3 contains 14 residues. Between the trimmed V and J ends, which lost 10 bases and 6 bases, there was a span of 18 bases. CDR3 nucleotides: TGTGCCACCGACGAGCAGTTCGGGGCCGGGGAGCTGTTTTTT. Translation gives CATDEQFGAGELFF.

This clonotype was picked up a small number of times. This sequence joins TRBV5-1 and TRBJ1-4, with D possibly TRBD1 on 5 matching bases. Looked up from germline, CDR1 is SGHRS and CDR2 is YFSETQ. V was trimmed by 3 bases and J by 0 bases, leaving 12 bases between them. The CDR3 is made up of 16 amino acids. CDR3 residues: CASSSKGPPTNEKLFF. CDR3 DNA: TGCGCCAGCAGCTCCAAGGGACCTCCAACTAATGAAAAACTGTTTTTT.

In this sample, this clonotype turned up many times. This chain uses TRBV6-1 with TRBJ1-1; D gene unclear. Trimming removed 7 bases from V and 1 base from J, with 13 bases in between. The length of the CDR3 is 14 residues. CDR1 MNHNS and CDR2 SASEGT come from the germline V gene. CDR3 amino acids: CASKSPFGNTEAFF. The CDR3 DNA reads as TGTGCCAGCAAATCCCCATTTGGGAACACTGAAGCTTTCTTT.

J is TRBJ2-6 and V is TRBV7-3, with a tentative D call TRBD2 (6 bases). The length of the CDR3 is 20 residues. Trimming took 5 bases from V and 0 from J, leaving 23 bases between them. Germline V gene data show CDR1 as SGHTA and CDR2 as FQGTGA. This CDR3 is CASSDNPGLTLFSGANVLTF. The CDR3 coding sequence is TGTGCCAGCAGCGACAATCCGGGACTGACCCTATTCTCTGGGGCCAACGTCCTGACTTTC.

This clonotype came up many times. The chain combines TRBV18 with TRBJ2-1; TRBD1 matches 10 bases. The V gene's germline CDR1 is KGHSH and CDR2 LQKENI. V shed 4 bases and J 6 bases; nucleotides not matched to a gene: 3. The CDR3 is 14 amino acids. CDR3 protein: CASSQGQGTNEQFF. The CDR3 bases are TGTGCCAGCTCACAGGGACAGGGGACCAATGAGCAGTTCTTC. Looking up the rest from reference TRBV18 and TRBJ2-1 gives the full variable domain: NAGVMQNPRHLVRRRGQEARLRCSPMKGHSHVYWYRQLPEEGLKFMVYLQKENIIDESGMPKERFSAEFPKEGPSILRIQQVVRGDSAAYFCASSQGQGTNEQFFGPGTRLTVL.

Only a few counts were recorded for this clonotype. The V gene is TRBV14, the J gene TRBJ2-7; TRBD1 might be the D (5 bases). V was cut by 3 bases and J by 2 bases, with 17 bases left in between. Germline CDR1 is SGHDN and CDR2 is FVKESK. CDR3 size: 16 residues. CDR3 loop: CASSQWGRYGPYEQYF. DNA of the CDR3: TGTGCCAGCAGCCAGTGGGGCCGGTATGGCCCCTACGAGCAGTACTTC.

This clonotype was seen many times. The chain carries TRBV7-3 and TRBJ1-1; no firm D call. Between the trimmed V and J ends, which lost 7 bases and 4 bases, there was a span of 13 bases. The CDR3 extends over 13 amino acids. Germline CDR1 is SGHTA and CDR2 is FQGTGA. CDR3 bases: TGTGCCAGCACCGACTATCTCGGCACTGAAGCTTTCTTT. It codes for CASTDYLGTEAFF.

This clonotype was seen many times. The chain has TRBV12-3 or TRBV12-4 and TRBJ1-1; D call uncertain. The CDR3 length is 12 residues. V lost 3 bases and J 6 bases, leaving 8 bases between the germline ends. CDR3 in DNA: TGTGCCAGCAGTTTCGGTTCAGCTGAAGCTTTCTTT. It yields the protein CASSFGSAEAFF.

Regarding this clonotype: A much larger clone sits a single nucleotide away, making a read error possible. The chain links TRBV11-2 to TRBJ1-4; 7 bases are shared with TRBD1. The CDR3 length is 15 residues. Germline V gene data show CDR1 as SGHAT and CDR2 as FQNNGV. CDR3 sequence reads: CASTPTTGKNEKLVF. DNA for the CDR3: TGTGCCAGCACCCCTACGACAGGGAAAAATGAAAAACTGGTTTTT. The variable domain in full, with the rest retrieved from reference TRBV11-2 and TRBJ1-4, is EAGVAQSPRYKIIEKRQSVAFWCNPISGHATLYWYQQILGQGPKLLIQFQNNGVVDDSQLPKDRFSAERLKGVDSTLKIQPAKLEDSAVYLCASTPTTGKNEKLVFGSGTQLSVL.

This clonotype was seen only a few times. The genes are TRBV7-3 and TRBJ1-1; a weak D match, TRBD1 (5 bases). CDR1 is SGHTA, CDR2 FQGTGA, per germline. The CDR3 is made up of 16 amino acids. V shed 1 base and J shed 2 bases, with 14 bases lying between them. CDR3 nucleotide sequence: TGTGCCAGCAGCTTAAGATCTGGGGACGGAAACACTGAAGCTTTCTTT. Amino acid sequence: CASSLRSGDGNTEAFF.

This clonotype was recorded many times. The chain joins TRBV4-2 to TRBJ1-4; D is ambiguous. Looked up from germline, CDR1 is LGHNA and CDR2 is YNFKEQ. Trimming took off 0 bases at V and 8 bases at J, with 7 bases between the two ends. The CDR3 extends over 13 amino acids. The CDR3 here is CASSQEVGEKLFF. The CDR3 coding sequence is TGTGCCAGCAGCCAAGAAGTAGGGGAAAAACTGTTTTTT.

The table lists this clonotype with many counts. The rearrangement joins TRBV11-2 to TRBJ2-3, with unresolved D. V dropped 5 bases and J dropped 4 bases, with 4 bases sitting between them. CDR1 is SGHAT, CDR2 FQNNGV, per germline. CDR3 length: 11 amino acids. The CDR3 spells CASSQPDTQYF. Written as DNA, the CDR3 is TGTGCCAGCAGCCAACCAGATACGCAGTATTTT.

This clonotype was counted ten times or more. The gene calls are TRBV7-6 and TRBJ2-3, with 8 bases identical to TRBD2. This CDR3 has 13 amino acids. CDR1 is SGHVS, CDR2 FNYEAQ, per germline. The V and J ends lost 0 bases and 10 bases, in that order; junction bases with no gene match: 3. CDR3 amino acids: CASSLARGAAQYF. CDR3 DNA: TGTGCCAGCAGCTTAGCGCGGGGGGCCGCGCAGTATTTT.

This clonotype showed up many times. The gene calls are TRBV11-2 and TRBJ2-7; a weak D match, TRBD2 (5 bases). There are 15 residues in the CDR3. V was clipped by 4 bases and J by 3 bases, with 16 bases between them. Germline V lookup: CDR1 SGHAT, CDR2 FQNNGV. CDR3 sequence (DNA): TGTGCCAGCAGCTCCTACCTCGGACTGTACTACGAGCAGTACTTC. Protein: CASSSYLGLYYEQYF.

The sample holds many counts of this clonotype. This chain joins TRBV5-1 and TRBJ2-1; weak D call: TRBD2 (5 bases). CDR1 is SGHRS and CDR2 is YFSETQ in the germline V gene. Trimming removed 4 bases at V and 3 bases at J, with 14 bases between. The CDR3 spans 15 residues. The DNA of the CDR3 is TGCGCCAGCAGCCCCTCCGGGGTCCTCTACAATGAGCAGTTCTTC. It codes for CASSPSGVLYNEQFF.

This clonotype was found many times. This rearrangement joins TRBV6-2 or TRBV6-3 to TRBJ1-5, with 7 bases that match TRBD1. After removal of 4 bases from V and 3 bases from J, the junction contained 12 bases not matched to a gene. Germline V CDR1 and CDR2: MNHEY, SVGEGT. The CDR3 consists of 17 residues. DNA of the CDR3: TGTGCCAGCAGTTGGCCGACAGGGTACGGTGTCAATCAGCCCCAGCATTTT. It is translated as CASSWPTGYGVNQPQHF.

The sample holds many counts of this clonotype. This chain links TRBV11-2 with TRBJ2-7, with D perhaps matching TRBD1 or TRBD2 (5 bases each). Germline-derived CDR1 and CDR2 are SGHAT and FQNNGV. This CDR3 spans 13 amino acids. The V gene lost 1 base and the J gene lost 2 bases, with 6 bases spanning the gap. CDR3 region: CASSLGGTYEQYV. CDR3 DNA: TGTGCCAGCAGCTTAGGGGGGACCTACGAGCAGTACGTC.

This clonotype was observed at least ten times. The rearrangement uses TRBV28 and TRBJ2-2; the D gene could be TRBD1 or TRBD2 (5 bases each). Per germline, CDR1 MDHEN and CDR2 SYDVKM. The CDR3 contains 14 residues. V was clipped by 10 bases and J by 4 bases, with 16 bases between them. The CDR3 DNA is TGTGCCATGTATGGGGCTAGCAGCACCGGGGAGCTGTTTTTT. This gives the protein CAMYGASSTGELFF.

This sequence joins TRBV29-1 and TRBJ1-1, with D possibly being TRBD1 (5 bases). Germline-derived CDR1 and CDR2 are SQVTM and ANQGSEA. Trimming removed 3 bases from V and 5 bases from J, with 13 bases in between. The CDR3 spans 13 residues. The CDR3 is CSVDKGRHTEAFF. DNA for the CDR3: TGCAGCGTTGATAAGGGACGGCATACTGAAGCTTTCTTT.

The gene calls are TRBV6-2 or TRBV6-3 and TRBJ2-4; D perhaps matches TRBD2 (6 bases). The V end lost 2 bases, the J end lost 0 bases, and 14 bases lay between the germline ends. This CDR3 contains 17 residues. CDR1 is MNHEY, CDR2 SVGEGT, per germline. The CDR3 coding sequence is TGTGCCAGCAGTTACCGAGGGAGGCTCCTAGCCAAAAACATTCAGTACTTC. Protein sequence: CASSYRGRLLAKNIQYF.

V gene TRBV10-3 combines with J gene TRBJ2-1, with D possibly TRBD1 on 5 matching bases. Germline V lookup: CDR1 ENHRY, CDR2 SYGVKD. V was pared by 3 bases and J by 7 bases, with 16 bases between. This CDR3 has 15 residues. CDR3 sequence: CAISDLGKDKNEQFF. DNA of the CDR3: TGTGCCATCAGTGATCTAGGGAAGGACAAGAATGAGCAGTTCTTC.

As to this clonotype: Lacking the conserved final phenylalanine or tryptophan, this CDR3 likely reflects a read error. The rearrangement joins TRBV5-1 to TRBJ2-1, with TRBD1 as a possible D gene (6 bases). This CDR3 has 15 amino acids. Germline-derived CDR1 and CDR2 are SGHRS and YFSETQ. The germline V and J ends were trimmed by 4 bases and 2 bases, with 13 bases remaining between them. CDR3 sequence: CASSPGQPPYNEQFL. The CDR3 coding sequence is TGCGCCAGCAGCCCCGGACAGCCCCCCTACAATGAGCAGTTCCTC.

This chain uses TRBV27 with TRBJ2-3; 7 bases agree with TRBD1. The V gene end was trimmed by 0 bases and the J gene end by 5 bases; junction bases not matched to a gene: 11. The CDR3 spans 17 residues. Germline lookup yields CDR1 MNHEY and CDR2 SMNVEV (reference sequence). This CDR3 reads CASSLSAQGVLRDTQYF. CDR3 DNA sequence: TGTGCCAGCAGTTTATCGGCCCAGGGGGTTCTGCGAGATACGCAGTATTTT.

This clonotype was found many times. This chain connects TRBV6-2 or TRBV6-3 to TRBJ2-7, with D possibly TRBD2 on 5 matching bases. Germline V gene data show CDR1 as MNHEY and CDR2 as SVGEGT. This CDR3 region has 15 residues. V dropped 10 bases and J dropped 2 bases, with 21 bases sitting between them. The CDR3 coding sequence is TGTGCCACCTGCGCGGGTTTGGGGTACCCCTACGAGCAGTACTTC. Encoded protein: CATCAGLGYPYEQYF.

The chain couples TRBV6-2 or TRBV6-3 to TRBJ1-5; D is perhaps TRBD1 (5 bases). Trimming took off 6 bases at V and 0 bases at J, with 12 bases between the two ends. There are 15 residues in the CDR3. The germline V gene has CDR1 MNHEY and CDR2 SVGEGT. The CDR3 reads CASSRQPYSNQPQHF. The CDR3 bases are TGTGCCAGCAGCAGACAGCCATATAGCAATCAGCCCCAGCATTTT.

This clonotype came up many times. This chain joins TRBV6-1 and TRBJ1-5, with D perhaps TRBD1 (5 bases). With 8 bases removed from V and 4 bases from J, the gap between germline ends came to 15 bases. The CDR3 covers 14 residues. Germline loops: CDR1 MNHNS, CDR2 SASEGT. The CDR3 loop is CASARGGVNQPQHF. As DNA, the CDR3 is TGTGCCAGCGCTCGTGGAGGGGTGAATCAGCCCCAGCATTTT.

Ten or more counts support this clonotype. J is TRBJ2-1 and V is TRBV7-3; the D gene is possibly TRBD1 (6 bases). The V gene lost 5 bases and the J gene lost 0 bases, with 11 bases spanning the gap. This CDR3 contains 15 residues. The germline V gene has CDR1 SGHTA and CDR2 FQGTGA. CDR3 region: CASSEQGSSYNEQFF. In nucleotides, the CDR3 is TGTGCCAGCAGCGAACAGGGCAGCTCCTACAATGAGCAGTTCTTC. Supplemented by reference TRBV7-3 and TRBJ2-1, the full variable domain reads GAGVSQTPSNKVTEKGKYVELRCDPISGHTALYWYRQSLGQGPEFLIYFQGTGAADDSGLPNDRFFAVRPEGSVSTLKIQRTERGDSAVYLCASSEQGSSYNEQFFGPGTRLTVL.